Shown below are 26 T cell receptor beta chains from a single sample sequenced in a study of T cell repertoires in cytomegalovirus infection. TCRdb redid the calling of the reads with MiXCR, one entry per CDR3 protein. Of approximately 110,000 distinct CDR3 sequences detected, about 31% appear once; the ten largest clones hold about 54%. Their specific antigens are unknown. Here the sequenced sample was CD8+ T cells from cultured PBMCs, taken from culture after CMV antigen stimulation. All receptors come from a human donor in good health (CMV status not recorded). Some clones in this sample may be carry-over from other donors' samples.

Sample share makes this clonotype medium-sized (0.01 to 0.1%). The chain combines TRBV7-3 with TRBJ2-1; D is undetermined. From germline, CDR1 is SGHTA and CDR2 FQGTGA. Trimming shortened V by 1 base and J by 4 bases, and 11 bases separated the two germline ends. The CDR3 runs to 15 residues. Written as DNA, the CDR3 is TGTGCCAGCAGCTTAATGGGTGACGGATACAATGAGCAGTTCTTC. It is translated as CASSLMGDGYNEQFF.

The chain combines TRBV4-1 with TRBJ1-3; the D is unclear. Trimming left V 0 bases short and J 0 bases short, with 6 bases between. The length of the CDR3 is 15 residues. Germline V gives CDR1 MGHRA, CDR2 YSYEKL. This chain's CDR3 is CASSQDVGSGNTIYF. The CDR3 DNA reads TGCGCCAGCAGCCAAGATGTAGGCTCTGGAAACACCATATATTTT.

The chain couples TRBV7-9 to TRBJ1-5; D possibly corresponds to TRBD1 (5 bases). Per germline, CDR1 SEHNR and CDR2 FQNEAQ (reference sequence). The CDR3 is 15 amino acids. Trimming shortened V by 5 bases and J by 6 bases, and 17 bases separated the two germline ends. CDR3 amino acids: CASSRSGAGTQPQHF. The CDR3 nucleotides are TGTGCCAGCAGCCGGAGCGGGGCAGGGACTCAGCCCCAGCATTTT.

This clonotype appeared a few times. One end of the junction fails to match germline, which may point to a read error. This rearrangement joins TRBV11-2 to TRBJ2-1; the D gene is possibly TRBD2 (6 bases). CDR3 size: 17 residues. The V gene's germline CDR1 is SGHAT and CDR2 FQNNGV. The CDR3, as DNA: TGTGCCAGCAGCTTACCCCGTCCCCCAGGGACGGTCCCGGGCGGGGTCTTC. Its protein product is CASSLPRPPGTVPGGVF.

Only a few counts were recorded for this clonotype. The CDR3 sequence is CASIGDGANVLTF. The CDR3 DNA reads as TGTGCCAGCATAGGGGACGGGGCCAACGTCCTGACTTTC. The rearrangement uses TRBV6-2 or TRBV6-3 and TRBJ2-6; D may be TRBD1 or TRBD2 (5 bases each). V lost 7 bases to trimming and J lost 4 bases, with 8 bases between them. Looked up from germline, CDR1 is MNHEY and CDR2 is SVGEGT. This CDR3 is 13 amino acids long.

This chain links TRBV28 with TRBJ1-5; D is unresolved. Germline CDR1 is MDHEN and CDR2 is SYDVKM. The length of the CDR3 is 15 residues. V gave up 2 bases and J gave up 6 bases, with 14 bases separating them. Written as DNA, the CDR3 is TGTGCCAGCAGTTTAGGAGCGGGGTACCGTCAGCCCCAGCATTTT. Translating gives CASSLGAGYRQPQHF.

Only a few counts were recorded for this clonotype. The chain employs TRBV9 and TRBJ2-3; D gene unclear. The CDR3 loop spans 17 amino acids. V lost 5 bases, J lost 0 bases, and 19 bases lay in between. The germline V gene has CDR1 SGDLS and CDR2 YYNGEE. The CDR3 sequence: CASSHPRADTSTDTQYF. CDR3 sequence (DNA): TGTGCCAGCAGTCACCCCCGGGCGGATACTAGCACAGATACGCAGTATTTT. The whole variable domain, remainder taken from reference TRBV9 and TRBJ2-3, is DSGVTQTPKHLITATGQRVTLRCSPRSGDLSVYWYQQSLDQGLQFLIQYYNGEERAKGNILERFSAQQFPDLHSELNLSSLELGDSALYFCASSHPRADTSTDTQYFGPGTRLTVL.

This clonotype was seen only once. The CDR3 DNA sequence: TGTGCCAGCAGTTACTCGGGAGGTGGGGGGGACCTTAGCACAGATACGCAGTATTTT. Amino acid sequence: CASSYSGGGGDLSTDTQYF. The chain combines TRBV6-5 with TRBJ2-3; 7 nucleotides agree with TRBD2. Germline loops: CDR1 MNHEY, CDR2 SVGAGI. CDR3 length: 19 amino acids. V dropped 0 bases and J dropped 0; count of bases not matched to a gene: 12.

The chain links TRBV12-3 or TRBV12-4 to TRBJ2-5; D might be TRBD1 (5 bases). Trimming cost V 3 bases and J 3 bases, with 8 bases left between them. The CDR3 is made up of 13 amino acids. CDR3 sequence reads: CASSLAREETQYF. The CDR3 DNA follows: TGTGCCAGCAGTTTGGCCAGGGAAGAGACCCAGTACTTC.

This chain links TRBV7-9 with TRBJ2-7; D call uncertain. Germline CDR1 reads SEHNR; CDR2 reads FQNEAQ (reference sequence). This CDR3 contains 12 residues. The V end lost 7 bases, the J end lost 5 bases, and 12 bases lay between the germline ends. The CDR3 protein is CASMAFGDEQYF. In nucleotides, the CDR3 is TGTGCCAGCATGGCCTTCGGAGACGAGCAGTACTTC.

This clonotype appeared a few times. V gene TRBV5-1 combines with J gene TRBJ2-1; D tentatively reads TRBD1 or TRBD2 (5 bases each). The germline V and J ends were trimmed by 4 bases and 6 bases, with 14 bases remaining between them. Germline V gene data show CDR1 as SGHRS and CDR2 as YFSETQ. This CDR3 region has 14 residues. CDR3 nucleotide sequence: TGCGCCAGCAGCCTCCGGGGCCAACCCAATGAGCAGTTCTTC. Translation gives CASSLRGQPNEQFF.

The chain joins TRBV6-6 to TRBJ2-1; D possibly corresponds to TRBD1 (5 bases). The CDR3 totals 17 residues. Germline V CDR1 and CDR2: MNHNY, SVGAGI (reference sequence). Between the trimmed V and J ends, which lost 0 bases and 1 base, there was a span of 13 bases. The CDR3 sequence is CASSYSVETESYNEQFF. DNA for the CDR3: TGTGCCAGCAGTTACTCGGTAGAGACAGAATCCTACAATGAGCAGTTCTTC.

This clonotype was counted only a few times. The chain couples TRBV20-1 to TRBJ1-4; 10 positions match TRBD1. The CDR3 has 18 amino acids. Trimming took 0 bases from V and 6 from J; bases not matched to a gene: 13. The germline V gene has CDR1 DFQATT and CDR2 SNEGSKA (reference sequence). CDR3 loop: CSARDSDRGRFEYEKLFF. In DNA form, the CDR3 reads TGCAGTGCTAGAGATTCTGACAGGGGGCGCTTTGAGTATGAAAAACTGTTTTTT.

This clonotype was detected only a few times. The V call is TRBV7-6, the J call TRBJ2-1; TRBD1 matches at 9 bases. Germline assignment: CDR1 SGHVS and CDR2 FNYEAQ. The ends lost 5 bases at V and 13 bases at J; junction bases unmatched: 24. CDR3 length: 18 amino acids. CDR3 DNA sequence: TGTGCCAGCAGCCCAGGCGGTTTGGGACAGGGAAGTTTTAGGAGACAGTTCTTC. It encodes CASSPGGLGQGSFRRQFF.

J is TRBJ2-5 and V is TRBV19; D gene ambiguous. CDR1 and CDR2 from the germline V gene are LNHDA and SQIVND (reference sequence). This CDR3 has 13 residues. Deletions cut 3 bases from V and 2 bases from J, with 7 bases between. As DNA, the CDR3 is TGTGCCAGTAGTATCTCCGATCAAGAGACCCAGTACTTC. It is translated as CASSISDQETQYF. Drawing the rest from reference TRBV19 and TRBJ2-5, the complete variable domain is DGGITQSPKYLFRKEGQNVTLSCEQNLNHDAMYWYRQDPGQGLRLIYYSQIVNDFQKGDIAEGYSVSREKKESFPLTVTSAQKNPTAFYLCASSISDQETQYFGPGTRLLVL.

This clonotype was recorded a few times. The CDR3: CASSGKQSYEQYF. In nucleotides, the CDR3 is TGTGCCAGTAGTGGGAAGCAGAGCTACGAGCAGTACTTC. This chain connects TRBV19 to TRBJ2-7, with unresolved D. With 5 bases removed from V and 3 bases from J, the gap between germline ends came to 11 bases. Germline V gene sequence: CDR1 LNHDA, CDR2 SQIVND (reference sequence). The CDR3 consists of 13 residues. The full variable domain, with the rest looked up from reference TRBV19 and TRBJ2-7, is DGGITQSPKYLFRKEGQNVTLSCEQNLNHDAMYWYRQDPGQGLRLIYYSQIVNDFQKGDIAEGYSVSREKKESFPLTVTSAQKNPTAFYLCASSGKQSYEQYFGPGTRLTVT.

This clonotype was recorded at least ten times. This chain connects TRBV7-8 to TRBJ1-1, with TRBD1 as a possible D gene (5 bases). The CDR3 totals 14 residues. V dropped 4 bases and J dropped 6 bases, with 15 bases sitting between them. Germline CDR1 reads SGHVS; CDR2 reads FQNEAQ. The CDR3 coding sequence is TGTGCCAGCAGCTCTTCTACGGGGGTAGCTGAAGCTTTCTTT. Protein: CASSSSTGVAEAFF.

The gene calls are TRBV5-4 and TRBJ1-6; 8 positions match TRBD1. The CDR3 has 18 amino acids. Germline trimming cut 4 bases from V and 5 bases from J; bases unmatched to any gene: 14. Germline V lookup: CDR1 SGHNT, CDR2 YYREEE (reference sequence). The CDR3: CASSLRPGQGWDNSPLHF. CDR3 bases: TGTGCCAGCAGCCTACGGCCTGGACAGGGTTGGGATAATTCACCCCTCCACTTT.

The gene calls are TRBV9 and TRBJ1-5; perhaps TRBD1 as D (6 bases). Germline V lookup: CDR1 SGDLS, CDR2 YYNGEE. V shed 0 bases and J shed 3 bases, with 10 bases lying between them. The CDR3 runs 15 residues. CDR3 bases: TGTGCCAGCAGCGTAGGGACAGCCGTCAATCAGCCCCAGCATTTT. Encoded protein: CASSVGTAVNQPQHF.

The V and J genes are TRBV12-3 or TRBV12-4 and TRBJ2-1; unclear D gene. V was shortened by 3 bases and J by 0 bases, with 9 bases between the two germline ends. This CDR3 contains 15 residues. For the CDR3, the DNA is TGTGCCAGCAGTTTCTCGGAGAGCTCCTACAATGAGCAGTTCTTC. Amino acids: CASSFSESSYNEQFF.

V gene TRBV6-2 or TRBV6-3 combines with J gene TRBJ1-2; 9 nucleotides line up with TRBD1. The junction had 4 bases not matched to a gene; V was cut back by 8 bases and J by 3 bases. Germline V lookup: CDR1 MNHEY, CDR2 SVGEGT. This CDR3 spans 13 amino acids. The CDR3 DNA sequence: TGTGCCAGCGGGGGACAGGGCGACTATGGCTACACCTTC. Its translation: CASGGQGDYGYTF.

CDR3 sequence reads: CASSLGTSGANNEQFF. In nucleotides, the CDR3 is TGCGCCAGCAGCTTGGGGACTAGCGGGGCCAACAATGAGCAGTTCTTC. The chain uses TRBV5-1 and TRBJ2-1, with 12 positions matching TRBD2. The CDR3 extends over 16 amino acids. The junction had 3 bases not matched to a gene; V was cut back by 0 bases and J by 5 bases. CDR1 and CDR2 from the germline V gene are SGHRS and YFSETQ.

The chain links TRBV6-2 or TRBV6-3 to TRBJ2-2; 12 bases match TRBD2. Germline CDR1 and CDR2: MNHEY and SVGEGT. This CDR3 contains 18 residues. V was pared by 5 bases and J by 3 bases, with 10 bases of the junction left unmatched. The DNA of the CDR3 is TGTGCCAGCAGTCCCGGACTAGCGGGGCGGGGGGACACCGGGGAGCTGTTTTTT. Translation: CASSPGLAGRGDTGELFF.

The J gene is TRBJ2-3, the V gene TRBV4-3, with 8 nucleotides matching TRBD2. Germline CDR1 LGHNA, CDR2 YSLEER. This CDR3 is built from 15 residues. With 3 bases clipped from V and 6 bases from J, the junction kept 8 bases outside the gene matches. The CDR3 region is CASSQRIAGLDTQYF. The DNA of the CDR3 is TGCGCCAGCAGCCAGAGGATAGCGGGGCTCGATACGCAGTATTTT.

This rearrangement joins TRBV27 to TRBJ1-2, with D perhaps TRBD1 (5 bases). V gave up 6 bases and J gave up 1 base, with 6 bases separating them. Germline assignment: CDR1 MNHEY and CDR2 SMNVEV (reference sequence). The CDR3 runs 12 residues. CDR3 region: CASRGHNYGYTF. DNA for the CDR3: TGTGCCAGCAGGGGGCATAACTATGGCTACACCTTC.

This chain connects TRBV6-8 to TRBJ2-2, with 8 bases fitting TRBD1. The V gene end was trimmed by 5 bases and the J gene end by 6 bases; junction bases not matched to a gene: 2. CDR1 is MNHGY and CDR2 is SAAAGT in the germline V gene. This CDR3 contains 13 residues. This CDR3 reads CASSDRGAGELFF. The CDR3, as DNA: TGTGCCAGCAGTGACAGGGGAGCCGGGGAGCTGTTTTTT.